This T cell receptor beta chain was recorded in a study of shared clonotypes between healthy human individuals. A split of CD4+ cells into CD45RA+ naive and CD45RA-negative memory subsets was performed. Whole-study findings and limits: Sharing of clonotypes among donors was expected to vary with sequencing depth.

As for this clone: Its antigen is still unknown.

TCRdb keeps only in-frame clones here, not all; method: immunoSEQ multiplex PCR. The table includes some 1.1 million clones, roughly 80% detected once. V dropped 7 bases and J dropped 2; count of bases not matched to a gene: 10. Germline CDR1 SQVTM, CDR2 ANQGSEA. The CDR3 consists of 15 residues. V is TRBV29-1 and J is TRBJ2-4; 8 bases line up with TRBD1. Input material: memory CD4+ T cells from PBMCs. As to subset: CD45RA-negative fraction. This sequence was found in a man in his late teens or twenties in good health. Some clones in this sample may be carry-over from other donors' samples. CDR3 protein: CSATPGGSSKNIQYF. CDR3 DNA: TGCAGCGCAACTCCAGGGGGCTCGTCCAAAAACATTCAGTACTTC.